There are a few counts of the clone carrying this T cell receptor beta chain. There are 14 residues in the CDR3. The V end lost 5 bases, the J end lost 3 bases, and 13 bases lay between the germline ends. Germline V gene lookup returns CDR1 MNHEY and CDR2 SMNVEV (reference sequence). The assay was immunoSEQ multiplex PCR, and TCRdb's table has in-frame clones only and misses some. Of approximately 90,000 clones in the sample, roughly 90% were seen once. The data derive from a study of T cell responses to AZD1222 COVID-19 vaccine. The V gene is TRBV27, the J gene TRBJ1-1; maybe TRBD1 (5 bases). This receptor was obtained from an adult in good health. The specimen was peripheral blood, collected on day 0 of AZD1222 vaccination. The chain's CDR3 is CASSGDRGYTEAFF. The DNA of the CDR3 is TGTGCCAGCAGTGGGGACCGGGGGTACACTGAAGCTTTCTTT.